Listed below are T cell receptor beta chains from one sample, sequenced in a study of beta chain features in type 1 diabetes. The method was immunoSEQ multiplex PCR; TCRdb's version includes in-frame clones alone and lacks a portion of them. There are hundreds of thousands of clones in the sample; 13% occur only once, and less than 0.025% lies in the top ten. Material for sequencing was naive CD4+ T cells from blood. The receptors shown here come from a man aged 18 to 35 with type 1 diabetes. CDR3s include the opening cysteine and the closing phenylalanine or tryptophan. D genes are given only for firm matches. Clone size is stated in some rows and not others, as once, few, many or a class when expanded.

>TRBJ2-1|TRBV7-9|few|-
TGTGCCAGCAGCTTAGACCGCCAGCAGTTCTTC
CASSLDRQQFF
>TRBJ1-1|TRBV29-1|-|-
TGCAGCGCCAAACAGGGTGGAAGGAAGTTTCAACCTGAAGCTTTCTTT
CSAKQGGRKFQPEAFF
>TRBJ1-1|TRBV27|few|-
TGTGCCAGCACTGGGATCCGTGGGTCGGACACTGAAGCTTTCTTT
CASTGIRGSDTEAFF
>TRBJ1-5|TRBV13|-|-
TGTGCCAGCAGCTTAGGGAGCCAGCCCCAGCATTTT
CASSLGSQPQHF
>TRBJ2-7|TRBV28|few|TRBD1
TGTGCCAGCAGTTCCACCCCAGACAGGGGCAACGAGCAGTACTTC
CASSSTPDRGNEQYF
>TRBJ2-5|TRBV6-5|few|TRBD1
TGTGCCAGCAGTTACTCGGACAGGGGTACGGAGACCCAGTACTTC
CASSYSDRGTETQYF
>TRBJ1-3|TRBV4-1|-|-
TGCGCCAGCAGCCAAGGCATCACTAACTCTGGAAACACCATATATTTT
CASSQGITNSGNTIYF
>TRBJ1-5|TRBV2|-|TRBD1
TGTGCCAGCCTCGGACAGGGCGGCGGCAATCAGCCCCAGCATTTT
CASLGQGGGNQPQHF
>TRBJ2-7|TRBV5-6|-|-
TGTGCCAGCAGCTTGTACTGGGTACCCGAGCAGTACTTC
CASSLYWVPEQYF
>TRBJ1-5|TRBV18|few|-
TGTGCCAGCTCACCCGGACAGTCCCCACAGCCCCAGCATTTT
CASSPGQSPQPQHF
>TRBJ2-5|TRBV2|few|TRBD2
TGTGCCAGCAGTTCGACTAGCTCGGAGACCCAGTACTTC
CASSSTSSETQYF
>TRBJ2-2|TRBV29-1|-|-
TGCAGCGTTGTTGCCCAGGGTGTGAACACCGGGGAGCTGTTTTTT
CSVVAQGVNTGELFF
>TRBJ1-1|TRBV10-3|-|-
TGTGCCATCACCAAGGACGGCCCGACTGAAGCTTTCTTT
CAITKDGPTEAFF
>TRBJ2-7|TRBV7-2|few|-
TGTGCCAGCACCCCTCCCGGACCTTCCTACGAGCAGTACTTC
CASTPPGPSYEQYF
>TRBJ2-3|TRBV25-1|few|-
TGTGCCAGCAGTGAGTTGTCTAGCACAGATACGCAGTATTTT
CASSELSSTDTQYF
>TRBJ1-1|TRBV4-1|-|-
TGCGCCAGCAGCCAATTAATCATCCCGGGGGGCACTGAAGCTTTCTTT
CASSQLIIPGGTEAFF
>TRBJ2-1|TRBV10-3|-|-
TGTGCCATCAGTGCCGAGACAACCACAACTAATGAGCAGTTCTTC
CAISAETTTTNEQFF
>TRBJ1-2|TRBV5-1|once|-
TGCGCCAGCAGCTTCGGTCTCTATGGCTACACCTTC
CASSFGLYGYTF
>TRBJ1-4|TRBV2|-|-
TGTGCCAGCAGTGAACGTAGGGTCAACGGGGAAAAACTGTTTTTT
CASSERRVNGEKLFF
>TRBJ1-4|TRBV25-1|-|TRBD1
TGTGCCAGCAGAGGACAGGTTTACGAAAAACTGTTTTTT
CASRGQVYEKLFF
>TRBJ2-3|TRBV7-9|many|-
TGTGCCAGCAGCTTCACGCAGCACACAGATACGCAGTATTTT
CASSFTQHTDTQYF
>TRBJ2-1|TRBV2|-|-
TGTGCCAGCAGGGCCGAGGGGAATGAGCAGTTCTTC
CASRAEGNEQFF
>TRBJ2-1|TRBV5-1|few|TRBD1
TGCGCCAGCAGCCCCGGACAGGGGATCGATGAGCAGTTCTTC
CASSPGQGIDEQFF
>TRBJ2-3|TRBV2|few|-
TGTGCCAGTTCCAGGAGTGGAGATACGCAGTGTTTT
CASSRSGDTQCF
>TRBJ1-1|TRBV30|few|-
TGTGCCTGGAGGGGGAAACAGGGGAACACTGAAGCTTTCTTT
CAWRGKQGNTEAFF
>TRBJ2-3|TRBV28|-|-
TGTGCCAGCAGCCAATCTGGGAGCACAGATACGCAGTATTTT
CASSQSGSTDTQYF
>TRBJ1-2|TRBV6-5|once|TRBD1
TGTGCCAGCAGTGCTGGACAGGGGGTGAGGGGCTACACCTTC
CASSAGQGVRGYTF
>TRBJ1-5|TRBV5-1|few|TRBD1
TGCGCCAGCAGCTTGACAGGGGTCCAGCCCCAGCATTTT
CASSLTGVQPQHF
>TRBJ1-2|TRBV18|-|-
TGTGCCAGCTCACCCCGGACGGACTATGGCTACACCTTC
CASSPRTDYGYTF
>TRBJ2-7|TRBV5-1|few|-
TGCGCCAGCAGCTTCGGCGGACACGCATACGAGCAGTACTTC
CASSFGGHAYEQYF
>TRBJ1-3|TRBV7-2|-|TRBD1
TGTGCCAGCAGCTCCCTCAGGGGGAACACCATATATTTT
CASSSLRGNTIYF
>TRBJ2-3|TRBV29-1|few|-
TGCAGCGTTGAATATAGTAGTAGCACAGATACGCAGTATTTT
CSVEYSSSTDTQYF
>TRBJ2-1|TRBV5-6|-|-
TGTGCCAGCAGCTTGGTGGGACAAATAGCCTACAATGAGCAGTTCTTC
CASSLVGQIAYNEQFF
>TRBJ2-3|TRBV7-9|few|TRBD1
TGTGCCAGCAGCTCGGGACAGAGCACAGATACGCAGTATTTT
CASSSGQSTDTQYF
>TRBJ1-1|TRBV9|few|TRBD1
TGTGCCAGCAGCGTAGAGGGACAGGGTTTCACTGAAGCTTTCTTT
CASSVEGQGFTEAFF
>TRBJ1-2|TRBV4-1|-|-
TGCGCCAGCAGCCAAGCTACAGGGTTCTATGGCTACACCTTC
CASSQATGFYGYTF
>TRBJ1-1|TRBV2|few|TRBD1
TGTGCCAGCAGTGATCCCGGAGGGGGCGGCAATGAAGCTTTCTTT
CASSDPGGGGNEAFF
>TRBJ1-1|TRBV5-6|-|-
TGTGCCAGCAGCTTGGGAGGGGATGGAAACACTGAAGCTTTCTTT
CASSLGGDGNTEAFF
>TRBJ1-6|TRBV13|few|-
TGTGCCAGCAGCATTTCACAGGGTTTCTATAATTCACCCCTCCACTTT
CASSISQGFYNSPLHF
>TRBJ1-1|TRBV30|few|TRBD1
TGTGCCTGGAGTGCCCCAGGGGGCGTCGAGGAAGCTTTCTTT
CAWSAPGGVEEAFF
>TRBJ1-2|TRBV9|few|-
TGTGCCAGCAGCTCCCCCGGGACCGAAGTTACTGGCTACACCTTC
CASSSPGTEVTGYTF
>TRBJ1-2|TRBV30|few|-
TGTGCCTGGGGATATGGCTACACCTTC
CAWGYGYTF
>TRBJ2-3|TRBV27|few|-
TGTGCCAGCAGCTTGGGTTGGACCTACACAGATACGCAGTATTTT
CASSLGWTYTDTQYF
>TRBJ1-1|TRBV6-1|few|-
TGTGCCAGCAGCCCTTACGGGGACACTGAAGCTTTCTTT
CASSPYGDTEAFF
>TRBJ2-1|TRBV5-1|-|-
TGCGCCAGCAGTCTGAGGCAGGGGAGGAGTGAGCAGTTCTTC
CASSLRQGRSEQFF
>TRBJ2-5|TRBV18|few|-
TGTGCCAGCTCGCGGAGAGGCCTAGCGGAGACCCAGTACTTC
CASSRRGLAETQYF
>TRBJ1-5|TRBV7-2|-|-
TGTGCCAGCAGCTTAGGTGCAGGGGTGGTCGATCAGCCCCAGCATTTT
CASSLGAGVVDQPQHF
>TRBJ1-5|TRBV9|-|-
TGTGCCAGCAGCGTAGCTACGAGTGAGCCCCAGCATTTT
CASSVATSEPQHF
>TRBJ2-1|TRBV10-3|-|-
TGTGCCATTCAACCGGGACCTAGAGACAATGAGCAGTTCTTC
CAIQPGPRDNEQFF
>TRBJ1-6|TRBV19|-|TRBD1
TGTGCCAGTAGCCTTGACAGGGGAGACTCACCCCTCCACTTT
CASSLDRGDSPLHF
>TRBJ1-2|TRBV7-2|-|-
TGTGCCAGCAGCTTAGACGTTGGCGGCTACACCTTC
CASSLDVGGYTF
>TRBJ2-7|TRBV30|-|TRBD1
TGTGCCTGGAGTCTAACAGGGGGCAGCGAGCAGTACTTC
CAWSLTGGSEQYF
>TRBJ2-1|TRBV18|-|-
TGTGCCAGCTCGGCGAGGGACTCCTACAATGAGCAGTTCTTC
CASSARDSYNEQFF
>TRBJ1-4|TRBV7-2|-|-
TGTGCCAGCAGCTTACGTACTGAGGGAGAAAAACTGTTTTTT
CASSLRTEGEKLFF
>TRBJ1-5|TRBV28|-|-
TGTGCCAGCAGTTCCTCGAGTCAGCCCCAGCATTTT
CASSSSSQPQHF
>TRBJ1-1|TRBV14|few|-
TGTGCCAGCAGCCAAGCTGGAAGTCTCAACACTGAAGCTTTCTTT
CASSQAGSLNTEAFF
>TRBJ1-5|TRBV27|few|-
TGTGCCAGCAGCAGAGGGAGGAATGATCAGCCCCAGCATTTT
CASSRGRNDQPQHF
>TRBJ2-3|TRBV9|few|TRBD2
TGTGCCAGCAGCGAGATGGCTAGCGGGGGGATAACGCAGTATTTT
CASSEMASGGITQYF